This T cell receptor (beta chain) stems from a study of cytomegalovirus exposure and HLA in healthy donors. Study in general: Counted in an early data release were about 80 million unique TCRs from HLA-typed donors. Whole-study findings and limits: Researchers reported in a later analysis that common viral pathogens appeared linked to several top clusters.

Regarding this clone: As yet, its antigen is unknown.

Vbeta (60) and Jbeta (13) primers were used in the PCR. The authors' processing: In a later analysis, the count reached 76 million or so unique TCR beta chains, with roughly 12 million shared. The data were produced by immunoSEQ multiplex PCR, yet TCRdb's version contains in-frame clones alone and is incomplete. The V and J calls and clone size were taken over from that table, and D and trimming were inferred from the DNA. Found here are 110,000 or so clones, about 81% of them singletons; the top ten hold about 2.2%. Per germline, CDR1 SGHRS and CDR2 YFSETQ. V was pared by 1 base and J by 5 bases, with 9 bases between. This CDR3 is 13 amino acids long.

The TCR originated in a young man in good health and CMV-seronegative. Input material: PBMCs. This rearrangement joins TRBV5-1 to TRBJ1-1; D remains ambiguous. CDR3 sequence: CASSLNRQTEAFF. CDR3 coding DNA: TGCGCCAGCAGCTTGAACAGACAAACTGAAGCTTTCTTT.